The sequence of this T cell receptor beta chain was determined in a study of blood T cell repertoires in COVID-19. For the study at large: Acute and convalescent COVID-19 samples came from the United States, Italy and Spain.

Original processing notes: Reference gene primer amplification gave nucleated cell count estimates. Sequencing was performed with immunoSEQ multiplex PCR; in TCRdb, only in-frame clones are kept and a portion is missing. Clone size and V and J calls were adopted from that table, with D and trimming inferred from the DNA. The table shows around 54,000 clones, with roughly 90% occurring only once. The V and J ends lost 4 bases and 1 base, in that order; junction bases with no gene match: 8. The CDR3 has 17 residues. The germline gives CDR1 MGHRA, CDR2 YSYEKL. The specimen sequenced was peripheral blood. The J gene is TRBJ1-4, the V gene TRBV4-1; 8 nucleotides line up with TRBD1. The TCR sequence derives from a human donor in a cohort sampled during active COVID-19. This CDR3 reads CASSPRFGQGTNEKLFF. CDR3 bases: TGCGCCAGCAGCCCAAGATTTGGACAGGGAACTAATGAAAAACTGTTTTTT.